The sequence of this T cell receptor (beta chain) was determined in a study of technical replicates of blood from several donors. The CDR3 is 16 residues long. Germline V gene lookup returns CDR1 MNHEY and CDR2 SVGAGI. Trimming left V 0 bases short and J 5 bases short, with 13 bases between. TCRdb's table, derived via immunoSEQ multiplex PCR, lists solely in-frame clones and lacks some. The repertoire holds 60,000 or so clones, with about 86% as singletons. The receptor comes from a human donor in good health. Some clones in this sample may be carry-over from other donors' samples. V is TRBV6-5 and J is TRBJ1-4; a weak D match, TRBD1 (5 bases). The sequenced sample was PBMCs. The CDR3 DNA follows: TGTGCCAGCAGTTACTCGATTCTTGCAGGGAATGAAAAACTGTTTTTT. This codes for CASSYSILAGNEKLFF.